What follows is one T cell receptor beta chain and its context. Other DNA sequences within the sample encode an identical CDR3. Original data processing: Scientists estimated how many nucleated cells there were by amplifying reference gene primers. TCRdb's table, derived via immunoSEQ multiplex PCR, lists solely in-frame clones and lacks some. V, J and clone size derive from that table, while D and trimming were established from the DNA sequence. Of approximately 330,000 clones listed, 87% are singletons. In Seattle, patients joined the study during active infection and were tracked longitudinally. Trimming removed 5 bases at V and 2 bases at J, with 11 bases between. This CDR3 has 14 amino acids. Per germline, CDR1 SGHRS and CDR2 YFSETQ. The sample comes from a study of blood T cell repertoires in COVID-19. Study-wide context: The cDNA or gDNA used as material had been derived from T cells, B-cell-depleted T cells, or PBMCs.

Source material: peripheral blood. This TCR came from a young man with COVID-19, enrolled during active disease. This chain links TRBV5-1 with TRBJ1-3; maybe TRBD1 (6 bases). Here the CDR3 reads CASSPGTTGNTIYF. The CDR3 DNA reads as TGCGCCAGCAGTCCAGGGACAACTGGAAACACCATATATTTT.